Following are 14 T cell receptor beta chains from one sample sequenced in a study of T cell changes during pregnancy in multiple sclerosis. Sequencing used immunoSEQ multiplex PCR; TCRdb keeps in-frame clones, though not all of them. The sample holds under 55,000 clones, 70% to 90% seen once. This specimen was peripheral blood, taken in the first trimester of pregnancy. The origin of the receptors is a female donor with multiple sclerosis, enrolled in a pregnancy study.

The genes are TRBV6-1 and TRBJ2-3; 7 bases agree with TRBD1. V lost 6 bases, J lost 4 bases, and 7 bases stayed unmatched. The germline V gene has CDR1 MNHNS and CDR2 SASEGT. The CDR3 length is 14 residues. The CDR3 nucleotides read TGTGCCAGCAGCTCGACAGGGACCGCAGATACGCAGTATTTT. This sequence encodes CASSSTGTADTQYF.

The CDR3 region is CASSLGDIQPQHF. The CDR3 DNA reads TGTGCCAGCAGCTTGGGGGACATTCAGCCCCAGCATTTT. V and J are TRBV5-6 and TRBJ1-5, with D possibly being TRBD1 (6 bases). The CDR3 has 13 amino acids. Germline V gives CDR1 SGHDT, CDR2 YYEEEE. Trimming cost V 0 bases and J 6 bases, with 7 bases left between them.

V is TRBV19 and J is TRBJ1-2, with 7 positions matching TRBD1. This CDR3 comprises 14 residues. CDR1 and CDR2 from the germline V gene are LNHDA and SQIVND (reference sequence). Trimming at V came to 6 bases and at J to 3 bases, leaving 7 bases not matched to a gene. For the CDR3, the DNA is TGTGCCAGTAGCAGGACAGGAAAGGACTATGGCTACACCTTC. Its translation is CASSRTGKDYGYTF.

This sequence joins TRBV5-1 and TRBJ2-2, with TRBD2 as a possible D gene (5 bases). Germline CDR1 SGHRS, CDR2 YFSETQ. The CDR3 spans 14 residues. V lost 4 bases, J lost 1 base, and 8 bases lay in between. The CDR3 DNA sequence: TGCGCCAGCAGCCCCGGGGTGAACACCGGGGAGCTGTTTTTT. It encodes CASSPGVNTGELFF.

The gene calls are TRBV5-1 and TRBJ1-5; no clear D. Germline V gene sequence: CDR1 SGHRS, CDR2 YFSETQ. With 2 bases removed from V and 0 bases from J, the gap between germline ends came to 9 bases. The CDR3 is made up of 15 amino acids. The chain's CDR3 is CASSFLGDSNQPQHF. Written as DNA, the CDR3 is TGCGCCAGCAGCTTCCTCGGGGATAGCAATCAGCCCCAGCATTTT.

This chain links TRBV9 with TRBJ2-7; TRBD2 aligns across 9 bases. Germline V gives CDR1 SGDLS, CDR2 YYNGEE. With V trimmed by 3 bases and J by 7 bases, 8 bases remained unmatched. CDR3 size: 14 residues. DNA of the CDR3: TGTGCCAGCAGCGAGGCCGGGACTAGCCGGGAGCAGTACTTC. Translated: CASSEAGTSREQYF.

V is TRBV6-4 and J is TRBJ2-1; D remains unclear. Germline values: CDR1 MRHNA, CDR2 SNTAGT. Trimming cost V 0 bases and J 9 bases, with 9 bases left between them. The CDR3 covers 13 residues. DNA of the CDR3: TGTGCCAGCAGTGACTCGGAGCAAGGTGAGCAGTTCTTC. Translated, it gives CASSDSEQGEQFF.

The chain employs TRBV30 and TRBJ2-3, with 8 bases matching TRBD1. The V segment lost 0 bases and the J segment 6 bases; nucleotides outside the gene matches: 8. Per germline, CDR1 GTSNPN and CDR2 SVGIG (reference sequence). The CDR3 is 15 residues long. CDR3 coding DNA: TGTGCCTGGAGTGTTCATTCAGGGGGCCGGGATACGCAGTATTTT. Translation: CAWSVHSGGRDTQYF.

The CDR3: CASSLGLAGTETQYF. The CDR3 DNA sequence: TGTGCCAGCAGCTTGGGGCTAGCGGGGACAGAGACCCAGTACTTC. The chain uses TRBV5-5 and TRBJ2-5; 9 bases fit TRBD2. CDR1 is SGHKS and CDR2 is YYEKEE in the germline V gene (reference sequence). CDR3 length equals 15 residues. V shed 0 bases and J 4 bases; nucleotides not matched to a gene: 4. Full variable domain (missing parts from reference TRBV5-5 and TRBJ2-5): DAGVTQSPTHLIKTRGQQVTLRCSPISGHKSVSWYQQVLGQGPQFIFQYYEKEERGRGNFPDRFSARQFPNYSSELNVNALLLGDSALYLCASSLGLAGTETQYFGPGTRLLVL.

This clone was seen a single time. The CDR3 region is CASSSNPGQGGETQYF. The DNA of the CDR3 is TGCGCCAGCAGCAGTAACCCGGGACAGGGGGGAGAGACCCAGTACTTC. This chain joins TRBV5-1 and TRBJ2-5, with 11 bases matching TRBD1. This CDR3 is built from 16 residues. Germline trimming cut 4 bases from V and 4 bases from J; bases unmatched to any gene: 9. The germline gives CDR1 SGHRS, CDR2 YFSETQ.

The chain couples TRBV19 to TRBJ2-2; 7 nucleotides line up with TRBD1. The CDR3 contains 14 residues. Trimming took 6 bases from V and 2 from J; bases not matched to a gene: 3. CDR1 and CDR2 from the germline V gene are LNHDA and SQIVND (reference sequence). This CDR3 reads CASRQGFNTGELFF. The CDR3 nucleotides are TGTGCCAGTAGACAGGGGTTTAACACCGGGGAGCTGTTTTTT.

J is TRBJ1-2 and V is TRBV5-4; TRBD1 agrees at 7 bases. The V gene end was trimmed by 5 bases and the J gene end by 0 bases; junction bases not matched to a gene: 4. Germline V gene data show CDR1 as SGHNT and CDR2 as YYREEE (reference sequence). CDR3 length equals 14 residues. For the CDR3, the DNA is TGTGCCAGCAGGTACAGGGGTGCTAACTATGGCTACACCTTC. It is translated as CASRYRGANYGYTF.

The chain couples TRBV7-6 to TRBJ2-7, with 8 bases fitting TRBD2. There are 15 residues in the CDR3. CDR1 is SGHVS and CDR2 is FNYEAQ in the germline V gene. With 2 bases clipped from V and 2 bases from J, the junction kept 5 bases outside the gene matches. CDR3 DNA: TGTGCCAGCAGCTTATGGGCGGGGGGTGCCTACGAGCAGTACTTC. Translation gives CASSLWAGGAYEQYF.

To note about this clone: The sample has other DNA sequences that encode this CDR3 too. The J gene is TRBJ1-2, the V gene TRBV28, with D possibly TRBD1 on 6 matching bases. V was pared by 5 bases and J by 5 bases, with 12 bases between. The CDR3 has 13 residues. From germline, CDR1 is MDHEN and CDR2 SYDVKM. CDR3 residues: CASSPLDSYGYTF. The CDR3 DNA is TGTGCCAGCAGTCCATTGGACAGTTATGGCTACACCTTC.